Shown below are 17 T cell receptor beta chains from a single sample sequenced in a study of cytomegalovirus exposure and HLA in healthy donors. It was with 60 Vbeta and 13 Jbeta primers that the PCR ran. Clones were read by immunoSEQ multiplex PCR, and TCRdb kept only the in-frame ones, dropping some. The sample has around 110,000 clones; around 77% are singletons. Sequenced input: PBMCs. Every receptor here comes from a male donor in good health and CMV-seronegative.

This chain links TRBV7-2 with TRBJ2-5; D possibly corresponds to TRBD1 (6 bases). Trimming pared 4 bases from V and 5 bases from J, leaving 11 bases between. The CDR3 has 13 amino acids. Germline V CDR1 and CDR2: SGHTA, FQGNSA. The CDR3 protein is CASSSDRGETQYF. CDR3 DNA: TGTGCCAGCAGCTCGGACAGAGGTGAGACCCAGTACTTC. The entire variable domain, with the rest obtained from reference TRBV7-2 and TRBJ2-5, is as follows: GAGVSQSPSNKVTEKGKDVELRCDPISGHTALYWYRQSLGQGLEFLIYFQGNSAPDKSGLPSDRFSAERTGGSVSTLTIQRTQQEDSAVYLCASSSDRGETQYFGPGTRLLVL.

The gene calls are TRBV7-2 and TRBJ2-5, with D possibly being TRBD1 (6 bases). Trimming cost V 1 base and J 4 bases, with 7 bases left between them. The length of the CDR3 is 13 residues. The germline V gene has CDR1 SGHTA and CDR2 FQGNSA. The CDR3 DNA follows: TGTGCCAGCAGCTTAGACAGGGTAGAGACCCAGTACTTC. This gives the protein CASSLDRVETQYF. Using reference TRBV7-2 and TRBJ2-5 for the parts outside the CDR3, the full variable domain is GAGVSQSPSNKVTEKGKDVELRCDPISGHTALYWYRQSLGQGLEFLIYFQGNSAPDKSGLPSDRFSAERTGGSVSTLTIQRTQQEDSAVYLCASSLDRVETQYFGPGTRLLVL.

This clone has a handful of counts. The J gene is TRBJ2-7, the V gene TRBV19, with 7 bases matching TRBD2. In germline, CDR1 is LNHDA, CDR2 SQIVND (reference sequence). The trim removed 6 bases at V and 2 bases at J, leaving 7 bases unmatched. This CDR3 is built from 14 residues. The CDR3 DNA is TGTGCCAGTAGAGGGAGGGCCGCCCCCTACGAGCAGTACTTC. Translating gives CASRGRAAPYEQYF. Together with reference TRBV19 and TRBJ2-7, the CDR3 gives the full variable domain: DGGITQSPKYLFRKEGQNVTLSCEQNLNHDAMYWYRQDPGQGLRLIYYSQIVNDFQKGDIAEGYSVSREKKESFPLTVTSAQKNPTAFYLCASRGRAAPYEQYFGPGTRLTVT.

The V gene is TRBV4-1, the J gene TRBJ2-5; 8 nucleotides align to TRBD2. CDR1 is MGHRA and CDR2 is YSYEKL in the germline V gene. V was pared by 3 bases and J by 11 bases, with 14 bases of the junction left unmatched. CDR3 length: 15 residues. Here the CDR3 reads CASSHPDKREREQYF. CDR3 bases: TGCGCCAGCAGCCACCCTGACAAGCGGGAGCGAGAGCAGTACTTC.

The V gene is TRBV30, the J gene TRBJ1-5, with 7 positions matching TRBD1. Germline V gives CDR1 GTSNPN, CDR2 SVGIG (reference sequence). The CDR3 is 15 amino acids. The J segment lost 0 bases and the V segment lost 1 base, leaving 3 bases of the junction unmatched. The CDR3 region has the DNA TGTGCCTGGAGTGGCGGGACAGCTAGCAATCAGCCCCAGCATTTT. Its protein product is CAWSGGTASNQPQHF.

This chain connects TRBV29-1 to TRBJ1-1; D is unclear. The CDR3 consists of 13 residues. Germline lookup yields CDR1 SQVTM and CDR2 ANQGSEA. Trimming removed 2 bases at V and 5 bases at J, with 12 bases between. Here the CDR3 DNA reads TGCAGCGTTGAAACCTGGGGAGGAACTGAAGCTTTCTTT. Translation gives CSVETWGGTEAFF.

The table lists this clone with a few counts. Different DNA sequences within this sample yield the same CDR3. The CDR3 here is CASRSYSYEQYF. In nucleotides, the CDR3 is TGTGCCAGCAGGTCCTACTCCTACGAGCAGTACTTC. The rearrangement joins TRBV6-1 to TRBJ2-7; no reliable D call. From germline, CDR1 is MNHNS and CDR2 SASEGT. V lost 6 bases and J lost 0, with 6 bases in between. This CDR3 spans 12 amino acids.

This clone was seen just once. The genes are TRBV5-4 and TRBJ2-7; the D is unclear. Germline loops: CDR1 SGHNT, CDR2 YYREEE (reference sequence). V lost 1 base to trimming and J lost 3 bases, with 5 bases between them. This CDR3 contains 12 residues. The CDR3 sequence: CASSLFLYEQYF. The CDR3, as DNA: TGTGCCAGCAGCTTGTTCCTCTACGAGCAGTACTTC. The variable domain in full, with the rest retrieved from reference TRBV5-4 and TRBJ2-7, is ETGVTQSPTHLIKTRGQQVTLRCSSQSGHNTVSWYQQALGQGPQFIFQYYREEENGRGNFPPRFSGLQFPNYSSELNVNALELDDSALYLCASSLFLYEQYFGPGTRLTVT.

The CDR3 DNA is TGTGCCAGCAGCGACAGGACCTCTTACTCTGGAAACACCATATATTTT. Protein product: CASSDRTSYSGNTIYF. The chain employs TRBV9 and TRBJ1-3; weak D call: TRBD1 (5 bases). The CDR3 runs to 16 residues. Germline V gene lookup returns CDR1 SGDLS and CDR2 YYNGEE. The V gene lost 3 bases and the J gene lost 0 bases, with 13 bases spanning the gap.

The genes are TRBV27 and TRBJ2-4; 12 positions agree with TRBD1. The length of the CDR3 is 15 residues. The germline V gene has CDR1 MNHEY and CDR2 SMNVEV (reference sequence). With 4 bases clipped from V and 7 bases from J, the junction kept 5 bases outside the gene matches. CDR3 region: CASSYGTGGRNIQYF. CDR3 nucleotide sequence: TGTGCCAGCAGTTATGGGACAGGGGGCCGGAACATTCAGTACTTC.

This chain connects TRBV7-9 to TRBJ2-2, with 7 bases fitting TRBD1. Unmatched junction bases numbered 1, after V lost 5 bases and J lost 4 bases. CDR1 is SEHNR, CDR2 FQNEAQ, per germline (reference sequence). The CDR3 spans 13 residues. This chain's CDR3 is CASSRQGTGELFF. Here the CDR3 DNA reads TGTGCCAGCAGCCGACAGGGCACCGGGGAGCTGTTTTTT. Together with reference TRBV7-9 and TRBJ2-2, the CDR3 gives the full variable domain: DTGVSQNPRHKITKRGQNVTFRCDPISEHNRLYWYRQTLGQGPEFLTYFQNEAQLEKSRLLSDRFSAERPKGSFSTLEIQRTEQGDSAMYLCASSRQGTGELFFGEGSRLTVL.

The chain uses TRBV18 and TRBJ2-1; 8 bases line up with TRBD2. There are 15 residues in the CDR3. V lost 6 bases to trimming and J lost 6 bases; unmatched junction nucleotides: 10. Germline CDR1 reads KGHSH; CDR2 reads LQKENI. The CDR3 loop is CASSHTSGDFNEQFF. CDR3 coding DNA: TGTGCCAGCTCCCACACTAGCGGAGATTTCAATGAGCAGTTCTTC.

This rearrangement joins TRBV11-2 to TRBJ2-5, with a weak D call TRBD2 (5 bases). CDR3 length equals 12 residues. Germline V gene sequence: CDR1 SGHAT, CDR2 FQNNGV. Trimming removed 5 bases at V and 7 bases at J, with 11 bases between. In DNA, the CDR3 is TGTGCCAGCAGCACGGGGTCCCGGACCCAGTACTTC. This sequence encodes CASSTGSRTQYF.

The chain joins TRBV18 to TRBJ1-4, with D unclear. The ends were cut back, 7 bases at V and 0 bases at J, with 9 bases in the middle. The CDR3 has 14 residues. The germline V gene encodes CDR1 KGHSH and CDR2 LQKENI. CDR3 residues: CASYPGSTNEKLFF. CDR3 bases: TGTGCCAGCTACCCGGGGTCAACTAATGAAAAACTGTTTTTT.

Worth noting for this clone: The CDR3 ends on some other residue instead of the conserved phenylalanine or tryptophan, so this is likely a read error. This chain links TRBV2 with TRBJ1-5, with no clear D. From germline, CDR1 is SNHLY and CDR2 FYNNEI. The CDR3 runs to 14 residues. The V gene lost 1 base and the J gene lost 8 bases, with 12 bases spanning the gap. The CDR3, as DNA: TGTGCCAGCAGTGAAGACTTAGTGAGGGAGCCCCAGCATGTT. Translating gives CASSEDLVREPQHV.

The V gene is TRBV4-1, the J gene TRBJ2-1; 7 bases are a match to TRBD1. The CDR3 length is 14 residues. J lost 8 bases, V lost 6 bases, and 10 bases had no gene match. The V gene's germline CDR1 is MGHRA and CDR2 YSYEKL. The CDR3 DNA sequence: TGCGCCAGCAGTATTGTAACAGGGGACGATGAGCAGTTCTTC. This gives the protein CASSIVTGDDEQFF.

This clone appeared a single time. This chain's CDR3 is CATEPGQGHEQYF. DNA for the CDR3: TGTGCGACCGAACCGGGACAGGGCCACGAGCAGTACTTC. The chain is built from TRBV7-9 and TRBJ2-7, with TRBD1 matching over 9 bases. Germline lookup yields CDR1 SEHNR and CDR2 FQNEAQ (reference sequence). This CDR3 has 13 amino acids.